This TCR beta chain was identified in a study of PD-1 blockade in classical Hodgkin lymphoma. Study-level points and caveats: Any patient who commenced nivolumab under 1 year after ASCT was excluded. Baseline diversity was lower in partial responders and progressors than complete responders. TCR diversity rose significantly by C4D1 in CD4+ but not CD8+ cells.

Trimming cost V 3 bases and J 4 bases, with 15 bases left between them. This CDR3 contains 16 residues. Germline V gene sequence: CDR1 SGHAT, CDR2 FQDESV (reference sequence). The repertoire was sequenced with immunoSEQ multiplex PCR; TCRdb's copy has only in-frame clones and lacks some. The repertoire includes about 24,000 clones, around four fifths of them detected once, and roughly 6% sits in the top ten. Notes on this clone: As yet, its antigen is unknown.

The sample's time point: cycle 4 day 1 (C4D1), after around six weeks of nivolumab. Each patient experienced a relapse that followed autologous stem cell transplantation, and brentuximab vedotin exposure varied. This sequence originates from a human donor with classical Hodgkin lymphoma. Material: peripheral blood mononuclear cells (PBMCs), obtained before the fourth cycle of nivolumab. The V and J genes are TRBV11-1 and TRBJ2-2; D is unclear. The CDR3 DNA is TGTGCCAGCAGCTTCCATAGGACCCTGACCACCGGGGAGCTGTTTTTT. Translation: CASSFHRTLTTGELFF.